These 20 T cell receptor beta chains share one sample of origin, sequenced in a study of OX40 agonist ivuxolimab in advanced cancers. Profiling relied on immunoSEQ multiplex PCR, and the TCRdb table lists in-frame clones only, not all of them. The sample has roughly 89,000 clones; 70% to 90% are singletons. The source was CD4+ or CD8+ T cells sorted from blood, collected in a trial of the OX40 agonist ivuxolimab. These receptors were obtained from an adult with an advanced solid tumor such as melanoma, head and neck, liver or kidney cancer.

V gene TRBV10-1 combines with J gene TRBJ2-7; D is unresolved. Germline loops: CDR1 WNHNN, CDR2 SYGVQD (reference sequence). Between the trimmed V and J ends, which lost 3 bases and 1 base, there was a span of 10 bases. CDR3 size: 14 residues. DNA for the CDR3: TGCGCCAGCAGTGATTCAACGGAATCCTACGAGCAGTACTTC. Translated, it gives CASSDSTESYEQYF.

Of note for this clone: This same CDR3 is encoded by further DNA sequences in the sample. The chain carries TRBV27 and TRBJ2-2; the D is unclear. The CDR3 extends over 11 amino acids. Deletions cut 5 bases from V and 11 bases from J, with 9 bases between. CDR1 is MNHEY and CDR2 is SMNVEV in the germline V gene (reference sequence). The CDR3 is CASSLSGELFF. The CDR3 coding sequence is TGTGCCAGCAGTCTTTCGGGCGAGCTGTTTTTT.

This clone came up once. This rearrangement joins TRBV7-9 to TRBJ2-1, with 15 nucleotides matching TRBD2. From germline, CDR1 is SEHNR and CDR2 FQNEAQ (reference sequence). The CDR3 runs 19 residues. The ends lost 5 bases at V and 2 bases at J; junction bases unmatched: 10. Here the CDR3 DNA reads TGTGCCAGCAGCCCTAATCCCGGGACTAGCGGGGGGCCCTACAATGAGCAGTTCTTC. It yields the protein CASSPNPGTSGGPYNEQFF.

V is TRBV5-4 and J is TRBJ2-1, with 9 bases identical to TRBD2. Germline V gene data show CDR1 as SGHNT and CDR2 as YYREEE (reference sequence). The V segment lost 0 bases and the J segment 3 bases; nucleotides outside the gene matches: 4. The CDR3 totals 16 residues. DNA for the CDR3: TGTGCCAGCAGCTTGGGAGGTAGCGGGAGCTACAATGAGCAGTTCTTC. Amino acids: CASSLGGSGSYNEQFF.

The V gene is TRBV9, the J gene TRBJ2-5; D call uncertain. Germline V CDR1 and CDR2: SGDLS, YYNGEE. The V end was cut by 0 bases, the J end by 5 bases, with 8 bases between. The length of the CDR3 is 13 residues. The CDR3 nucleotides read TGTGCCAGCAGCGTAGGAGGTTTGGAGACCCAGTACTTC. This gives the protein CASSVGGLETQYF.

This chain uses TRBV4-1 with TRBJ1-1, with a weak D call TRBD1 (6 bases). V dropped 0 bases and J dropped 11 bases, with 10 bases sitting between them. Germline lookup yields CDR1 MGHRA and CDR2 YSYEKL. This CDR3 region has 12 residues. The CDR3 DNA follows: TGCGCCAGCAGCCAAGAAAGGGACAAGGCTTTCTTT. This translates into CASSQERDKAFF.

In nucleotides, the CDR3 is TGTGCCAGCAGTGAAGCGTGGGAACAGTACCGCCATAGCAATCAGCCCCAGCATTTT. Translating gives CASSEAWEQYRHSNQPQHF. The rearrangement links TRBV2 to TRBJ1-5; no clear D. The germline V gene has CDR1 SNHLY and CDR2 FYNNEI. The ends were cut back, 0 bases at V and 0 bases at J, with 18 bases in the middle. The CDR3 runs 19 residues.

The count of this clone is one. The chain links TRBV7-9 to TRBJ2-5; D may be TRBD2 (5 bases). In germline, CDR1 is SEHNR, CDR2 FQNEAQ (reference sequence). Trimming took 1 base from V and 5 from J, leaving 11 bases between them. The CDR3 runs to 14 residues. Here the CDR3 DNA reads TGTGCCAGCAGCTTAGGGACTGGCATCGAGACCCAGTACTTC. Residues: CASSLGTGIETQYF.

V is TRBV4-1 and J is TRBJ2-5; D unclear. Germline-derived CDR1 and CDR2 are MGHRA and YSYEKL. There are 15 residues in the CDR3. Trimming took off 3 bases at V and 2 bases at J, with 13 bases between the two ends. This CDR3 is CASSHPGGSQETQYF. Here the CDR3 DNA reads TGCGCCAGCAGCCACCCCGGCGGATCACAAGAGACCCAGTACTTC.

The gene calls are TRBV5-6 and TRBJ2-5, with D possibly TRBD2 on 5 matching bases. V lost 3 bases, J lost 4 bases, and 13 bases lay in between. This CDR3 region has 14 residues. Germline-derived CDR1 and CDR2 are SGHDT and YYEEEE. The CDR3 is CASSWGGGGETQYF. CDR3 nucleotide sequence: TGTGCCAGCAGCTGGGGTGGAGGCGGAGAGACCCAGTACTTC.

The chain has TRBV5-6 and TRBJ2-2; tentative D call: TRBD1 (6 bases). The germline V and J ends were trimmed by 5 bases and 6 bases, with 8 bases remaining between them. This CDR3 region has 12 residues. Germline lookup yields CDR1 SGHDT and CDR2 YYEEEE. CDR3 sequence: CASRSGAGELFF. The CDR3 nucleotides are TGTGCCAGCAGGTCAGGGGCCGGGGAGCTGTTTTTT.

The CDR3 spells CASSTVVDTEAFF. The DNA of the CDR3 is TGTGCCAGCAGCACCGTAGTGGACACTGAAGCTTTCTTT. J is TRBJ1-1 and V is TRBV11-2; D unresolved. Germline lookup yields CDR1 SGHAT and CDR2 FQNNGV. There are 13 residues in the CDR3. The V end lost 5 bases, the J end lost 3 bases, and 10 bases lay between the germline ends.

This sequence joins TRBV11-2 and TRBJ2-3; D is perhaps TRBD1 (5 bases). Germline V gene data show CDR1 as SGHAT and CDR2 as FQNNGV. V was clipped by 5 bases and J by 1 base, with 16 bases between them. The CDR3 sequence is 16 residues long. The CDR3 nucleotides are TGTGCCAGCAGCGGCGAAGGGGTTTACGGCACAGATACGCAGTATTTT. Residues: CASSGEGVYGTDTQYF.

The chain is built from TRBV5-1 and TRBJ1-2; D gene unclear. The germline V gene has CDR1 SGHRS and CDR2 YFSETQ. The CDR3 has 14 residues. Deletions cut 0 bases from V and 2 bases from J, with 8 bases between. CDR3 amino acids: CASSLAGVNYGYTF. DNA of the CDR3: TGCGCCAGCAGCTTGGCCGGGGTCAACTATGGCTACACCTTC. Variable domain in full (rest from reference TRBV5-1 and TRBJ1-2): KAGVTQTPRYLIKTRGQQVTLSCSPISGHRSVSWYQQTPGQGLQFLFEYFSETQRNKGNFPGRFSGRQFSNSRSEMNVSTLELGDSALYLCASSLAGVNYGYTFGSGTRLTVV.

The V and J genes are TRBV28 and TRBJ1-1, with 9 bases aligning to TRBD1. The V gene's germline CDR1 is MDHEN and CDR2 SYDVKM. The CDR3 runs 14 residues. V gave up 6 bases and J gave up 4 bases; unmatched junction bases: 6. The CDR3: CASSRGDRATEAFF. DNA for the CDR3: TGTGCCAGCAGCCGAGGGGACAGGGCCACTGAAGCTTTCTTT.

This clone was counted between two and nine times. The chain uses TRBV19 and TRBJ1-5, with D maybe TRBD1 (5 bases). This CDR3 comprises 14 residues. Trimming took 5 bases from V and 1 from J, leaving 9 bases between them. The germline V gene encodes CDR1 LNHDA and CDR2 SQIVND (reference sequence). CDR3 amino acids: CASSWSGSNQPQHF. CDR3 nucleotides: TGTGCCAGTAGTTGGTCAGGGAGCAATCAGCCCCAGCATTTT. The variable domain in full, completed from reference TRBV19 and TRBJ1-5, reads DGGITQSPKYLFRKEGQNVTLSCEQNLNHDAMYWYRQDPGQGLRLIYYSQIVNDFQKGDIAEGYSVSREKKESFPLTVTSAQKNPTAFYLCASSWSGSNQPQHFGDGTRLSIL.

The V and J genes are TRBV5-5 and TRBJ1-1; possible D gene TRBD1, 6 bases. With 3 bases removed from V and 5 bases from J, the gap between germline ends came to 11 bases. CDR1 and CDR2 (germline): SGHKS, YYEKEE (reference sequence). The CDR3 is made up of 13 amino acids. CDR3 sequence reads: CASSSLRGTEAFF. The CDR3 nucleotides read TGTGCCAGCAGCTCCCTCAGGGGAACTGAAGCTTTCTTT.

The CDR3 DNA follows: TGTGCCAGCAGCGACGTGGGGAATGAGCAGTTCTTC. This translates into CASSDVGNEQFF. The J gene is TRBJ2-1, the V gene TRBV5-6, with D unclear. This CDR3 is 12 amino acids long. Germline assignment: CDR1 SGHDT and CDR2 YYEEEE. V was trimmed by 4 bases and J by 7 bases, leaving 9 bases between them.

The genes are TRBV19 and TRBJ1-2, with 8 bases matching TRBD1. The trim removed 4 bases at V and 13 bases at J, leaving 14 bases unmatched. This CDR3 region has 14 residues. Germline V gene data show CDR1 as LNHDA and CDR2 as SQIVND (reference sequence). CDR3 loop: CASSTGTGGFGSTF. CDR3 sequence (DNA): TGTGCCAGTAGTACGGGGACAGGCGGCTTCGGATCCACCTTC.

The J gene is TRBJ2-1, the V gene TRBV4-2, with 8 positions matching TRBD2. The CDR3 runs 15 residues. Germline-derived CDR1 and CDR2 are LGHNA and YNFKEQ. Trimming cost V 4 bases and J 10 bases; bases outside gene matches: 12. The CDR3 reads CASSRITSGQREQFF. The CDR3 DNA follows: TGTGCCAGCAGCCGTATTACTAGCGGCCAAAGGGAGCAGTTCTTC.